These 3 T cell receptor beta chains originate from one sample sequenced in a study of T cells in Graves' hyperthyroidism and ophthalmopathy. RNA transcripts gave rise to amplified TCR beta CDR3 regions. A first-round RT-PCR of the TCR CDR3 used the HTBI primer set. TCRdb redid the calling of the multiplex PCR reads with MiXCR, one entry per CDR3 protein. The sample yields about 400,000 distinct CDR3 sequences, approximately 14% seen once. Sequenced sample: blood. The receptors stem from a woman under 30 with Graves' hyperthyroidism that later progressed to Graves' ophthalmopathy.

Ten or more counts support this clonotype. The CDR3 coding sequence is TGTGCCAGCAGCTTAGCTCGCGGGGCGGATACGCAGTATTTT. It translates to CASSLARGADTQYF. The V and J genes are TRBV7-2 and TRBJ2-3; tentative D call: TRBD2 (6 bases). V gave up 0 bases and J gave up 6 bases, with 10 bases separating them. The CDR3 contains 14 residues. CDR1 and CDR2 from the germline V gene are SGHTA and FQGNSA.

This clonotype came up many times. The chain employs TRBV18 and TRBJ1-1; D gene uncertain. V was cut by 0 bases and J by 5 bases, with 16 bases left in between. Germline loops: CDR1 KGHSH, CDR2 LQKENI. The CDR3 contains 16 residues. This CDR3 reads CASSPPWKGDWTEAFF. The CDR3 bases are TGTGCCAGCTCACCACCTTGGAAGGGCGATTGGACTGAAGCTTTCTTT.

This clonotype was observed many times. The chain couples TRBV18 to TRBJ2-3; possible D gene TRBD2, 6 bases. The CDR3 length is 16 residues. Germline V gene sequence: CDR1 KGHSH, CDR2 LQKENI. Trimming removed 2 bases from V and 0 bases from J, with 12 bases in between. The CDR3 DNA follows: TGTGCCAGCTCACCAAATAGCGGTCCTAGCACAGATACGCAGTATTTT. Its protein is CASSPNSGPSTDTQYF.